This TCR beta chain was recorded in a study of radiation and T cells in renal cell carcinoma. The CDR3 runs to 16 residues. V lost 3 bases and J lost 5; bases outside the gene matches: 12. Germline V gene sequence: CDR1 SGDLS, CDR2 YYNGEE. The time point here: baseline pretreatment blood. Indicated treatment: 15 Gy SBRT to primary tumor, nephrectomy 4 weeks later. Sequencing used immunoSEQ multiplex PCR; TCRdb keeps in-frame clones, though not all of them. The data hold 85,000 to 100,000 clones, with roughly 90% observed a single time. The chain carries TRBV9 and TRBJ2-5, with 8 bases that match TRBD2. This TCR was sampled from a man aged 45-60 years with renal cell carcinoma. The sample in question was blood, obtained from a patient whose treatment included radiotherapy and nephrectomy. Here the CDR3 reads CASSALSGSRDETQYF. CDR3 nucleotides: TGTGCCAGCAGCGCGTTAAGCGGGAGCCGTGACGAGACCCAGTACTTC.